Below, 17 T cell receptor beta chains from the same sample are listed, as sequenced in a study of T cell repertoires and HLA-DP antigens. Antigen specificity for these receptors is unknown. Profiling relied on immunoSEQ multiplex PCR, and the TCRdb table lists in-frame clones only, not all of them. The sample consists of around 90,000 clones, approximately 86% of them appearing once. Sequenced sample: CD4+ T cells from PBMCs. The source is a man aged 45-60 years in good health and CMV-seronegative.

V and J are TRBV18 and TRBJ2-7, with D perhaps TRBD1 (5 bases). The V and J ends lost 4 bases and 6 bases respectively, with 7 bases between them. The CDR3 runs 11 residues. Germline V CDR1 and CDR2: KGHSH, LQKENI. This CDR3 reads CASSRQGEQYF. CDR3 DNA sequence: TGTGCCAGCTCACGGCAGGGCGAGCAGTACTTC.

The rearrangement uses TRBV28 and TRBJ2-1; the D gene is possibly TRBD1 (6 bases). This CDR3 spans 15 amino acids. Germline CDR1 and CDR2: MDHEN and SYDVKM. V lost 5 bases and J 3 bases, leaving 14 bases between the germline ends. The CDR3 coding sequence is TGTGCCAGCAGTATCCTAGGGGGAGTCTACAATGAGCAGTTCTTC. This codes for CASSILGGVYNEQFF.

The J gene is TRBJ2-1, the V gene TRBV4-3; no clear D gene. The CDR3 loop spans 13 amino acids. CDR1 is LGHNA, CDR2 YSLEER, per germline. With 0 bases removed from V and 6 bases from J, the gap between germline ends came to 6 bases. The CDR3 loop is CASSQERSNEQFF. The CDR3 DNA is TGCGCCAGCAGCCAAGAACGAAGCAATGAGCAGTTCTTC.

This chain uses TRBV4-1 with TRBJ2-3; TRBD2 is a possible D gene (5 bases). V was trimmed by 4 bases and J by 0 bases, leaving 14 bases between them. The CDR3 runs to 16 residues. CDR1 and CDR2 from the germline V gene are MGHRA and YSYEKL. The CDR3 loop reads CASSPGWASSTDTQYF. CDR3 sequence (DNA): TGCGCCAGCAGCCCGGGATGGGCCTCAAGCACAGATACGCAGTATTTT.

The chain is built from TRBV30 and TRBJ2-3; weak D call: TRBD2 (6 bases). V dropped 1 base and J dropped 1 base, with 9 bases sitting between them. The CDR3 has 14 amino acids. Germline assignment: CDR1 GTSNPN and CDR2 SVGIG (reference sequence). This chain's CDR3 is CAWSAGLRTDTQYF. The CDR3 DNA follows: TGTGCCTGGAGTGCGGGACTTCGCACAGATACGCAGTATTTT.

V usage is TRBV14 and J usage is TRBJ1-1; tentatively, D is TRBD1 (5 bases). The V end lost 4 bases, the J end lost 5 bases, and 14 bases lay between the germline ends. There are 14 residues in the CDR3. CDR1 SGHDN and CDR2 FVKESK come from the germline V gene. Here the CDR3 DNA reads TGTGCCAGCAGCCGGGACGTCTTCGGGACTGAAGCTTTCTTT. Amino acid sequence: CASSRDVFGTEAFF.

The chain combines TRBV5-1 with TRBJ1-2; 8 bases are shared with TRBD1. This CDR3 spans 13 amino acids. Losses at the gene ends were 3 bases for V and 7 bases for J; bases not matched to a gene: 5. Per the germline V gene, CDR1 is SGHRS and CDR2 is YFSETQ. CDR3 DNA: TGCGCCAGCAGCTCTACAGGGGGTCCTGGCTACACCTTC. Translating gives CASSSTGGPGYTF.

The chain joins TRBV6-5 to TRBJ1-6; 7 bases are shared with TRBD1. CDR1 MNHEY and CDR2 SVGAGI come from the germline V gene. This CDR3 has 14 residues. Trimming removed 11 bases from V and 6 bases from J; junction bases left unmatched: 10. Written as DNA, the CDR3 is TGTGCCGCTAGGCCAGGACAGGTTAATTCACCCCTCCACTTT. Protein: CAARPGQVNSPLHF.

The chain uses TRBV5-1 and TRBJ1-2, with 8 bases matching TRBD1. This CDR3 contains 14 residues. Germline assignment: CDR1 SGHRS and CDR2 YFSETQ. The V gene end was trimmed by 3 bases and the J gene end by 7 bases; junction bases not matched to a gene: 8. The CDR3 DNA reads TGCGCCAGCAGCTACGCCCAGGGGGCGCCTGGCTACACCTTC. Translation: CASSYAQGAPGYTF. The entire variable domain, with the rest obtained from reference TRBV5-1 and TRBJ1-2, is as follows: KAGVTQTPRYLIKTRGQQVTLSCSPISGHRSVSWYQQTPGQGLQFLFEYFSETQRNKGNFPGRFSGRQFSNSRSEMNVSTLELGDSALYLCASSYAQGAPGYTFGSGTRLTVV.

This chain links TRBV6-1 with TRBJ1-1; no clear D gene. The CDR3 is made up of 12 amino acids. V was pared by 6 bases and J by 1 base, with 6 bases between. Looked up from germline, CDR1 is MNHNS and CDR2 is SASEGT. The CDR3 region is CASRLGNTEAFF. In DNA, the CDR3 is TGTGCCAGCAGGCTAGGGAACACTGAAGCTTTCTTT.

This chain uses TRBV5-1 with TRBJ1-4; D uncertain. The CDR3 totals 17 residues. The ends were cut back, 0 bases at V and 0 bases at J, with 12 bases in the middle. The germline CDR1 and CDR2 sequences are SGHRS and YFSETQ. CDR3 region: CASSLEGPTATNEKLFF. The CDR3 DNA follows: TGCGCCAGCAGCTTGGAGGGCCCCACTGCAACTAATGAAAAACTGTTTTTT.

CDR3 bases: TGCAGTGGGAGGGGGCTAGAGACCCAGTACTTC. As protein: CSGRGLETQYF. The gene calls are TRBV20-1 and TRBJ2-5; maybe TRBD1 (7 bases). Germline CDR1 is DFQATT and CDR2 is SNEGSKA (reference sequence). This CDR3 spans 11 amino acids. V lost 7 bases and J lost 4, with 10 bases in between.

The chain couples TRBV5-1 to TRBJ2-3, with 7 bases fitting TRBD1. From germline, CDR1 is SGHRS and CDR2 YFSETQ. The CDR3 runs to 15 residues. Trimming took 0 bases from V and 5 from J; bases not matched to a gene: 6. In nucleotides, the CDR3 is TGCGCCAGCAGCTTGGGAGGGGGCGGTAAAGATACGCAGTATTTT. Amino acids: CASSLGGGGKDTQYF.

Here the CDR3 reads CASSPAVGTGGAGYGYTF. CDR3 nucleotide sequence: TGTGCCAGCAGCCCAGCCGTTGGGACAGGGGGCGCGGGCTATGGCTACACCTTC. This chain joins TRBV7-9 and TRBJ1-2, with 12 nucleotides matching TRBD1. Germline V gene data show CDR1 as SEHNR and CDR2 as FQNEAQ (reference sequence). This CDR3 region has 18 residues. The trim removed 5 bases at V and 4 bases at J, leaving 14 bases unmatched.

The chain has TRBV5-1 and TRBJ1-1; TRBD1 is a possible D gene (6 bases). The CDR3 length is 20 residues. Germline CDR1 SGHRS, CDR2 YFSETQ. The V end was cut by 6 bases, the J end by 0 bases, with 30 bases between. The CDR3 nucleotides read TGCGCCAGCACCACCAGACCCGCAGGTCCTGACAGGCTTGTGAACACTGAAGCTTTCTTT. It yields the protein CASTTRPAGPDRLVNTEAFF.

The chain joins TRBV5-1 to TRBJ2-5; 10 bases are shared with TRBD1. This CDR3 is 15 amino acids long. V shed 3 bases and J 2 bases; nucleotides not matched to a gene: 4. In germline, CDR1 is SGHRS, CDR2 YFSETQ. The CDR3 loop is CASSSPGQGQETQYF. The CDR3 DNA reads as TGCGCCAGCAGCTCACCGGGACAGGGGCAAGAGACCCAGTACTTC.

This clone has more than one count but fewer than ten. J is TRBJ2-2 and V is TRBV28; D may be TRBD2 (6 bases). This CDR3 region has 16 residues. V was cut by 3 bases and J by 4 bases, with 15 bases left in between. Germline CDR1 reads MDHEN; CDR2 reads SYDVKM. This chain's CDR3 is CASSFSGSIGTGELFF. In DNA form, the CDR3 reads TGTGCCAGCAGTTTCTCCGGGAGTATCGGCACCGGGGAGCTGTTTTTT.